Following are 28 T cell receptor beta chains from one sample sequenced in a study of T cell changes during pregnancy in multiple sclerosis. TCRdb's table, derived via immunoSEQ multiplex PCR, lists solely in-frame clones and lacks some. The sample has about 85,000 clones, just over 90% seen once. This specimen consisted of peripheral blood, obtained in the first trimester of pregnancy. The receptors derive from a female donor with multiple sclerosis, enrolled in a pregnancy study.

The gene calls are TRBV7-2 and TRBJ1-3, with D maybe TRBD1 (6 bases). The V end was cut by 5 bases, the J end by 0 bases, with 17 bases between. The V gene's germline CDR1 is SGHTA and CDR2 FQGNSA. The CDR3 sequence is 17 residues long. Here the CDR3 reads CASSQADRRPSGNTIYF. In DNA form, the CDR3 reads TGTGCCAGCAGCCAGGCGGACAGACGCCCCTCTGGAAACACCATATATTTT.

V and J are TRBV5-1 and TRBJ2-7; D not resolved. CDR3 size: 13 residues. Germline V gene lookup returns CDR1 SGHRS and CDR2 YFSETQ. V was pared by 0 bases and J by 9 bases, with 13 bases between. The CDR3 region is CASSLAVNAGQYF. The CDR3 DNA reads as TGCGCCAGCAGCTTGGCCGTTAATGCCGGGCAGTACTTC.

This chain links TRBV6-5 with TRBJ2-1; D ambiguous. CDR1 and CDR2 from the germline V gene are MNHEY and SVGAGI. V was cut by 8 bases and J by 3 bases, with 11 bases left in between. The CDR3 length is 13 residues. For the CDR3, the DNA is TGTGCCAGCCATCCCTATGACTACAATGAGCAGTTCTTC. Encoded protein: CASHPYDYNEQFF.

This clone was picked up one time. The V call is TRBV7-2, the J call TRBJ1-1; weak D call: TRBD1 (5 bases). Germline assignment: CDR1 SGHTA and CDR2 FQGNSA. The CDR3 is 14 amino acids. With 5 bases removed from V and 7 bases from J, the gap between germline ends came to 17 bases. This chain's CDR3 is CASSATVMGGEAFF. The DNA for the CDR3 is TGTGCCAGCAGCGCAACCGTCATGGGGGGTGAAGCTTTCTTT.

The chain employs TRBV10-3 and TRBJ1-6; 8 positions match TRBD1. Germline V gives CDR1 ENHRY, CDR2 SYGVKD. Trimming at V came to 2 bases and at J to 10 bases, leaving 7 bases not matched to a gene. The CDR3 extends over 15 amino acids. CDR3 residues: CAISEARGRRSPLHF. The CDR3 DNA sequence: TGTGCCATCAGTGAGGCCAGGGGGCGTCGGTCACCCCTCCACTTT.

This clone was seen a handful of times. The chain uses TRBV4-1 and TRBJ1-1, with 7 bases that match TRBD1. The CDR3 runs to 12 residues. Per germline, CDR1 MGHRA and CDR2 YSYEKL. V lost 3 bases, J lost 9 bases, and 4 bases stayed unmatched. This CDR3 is CASSHRDSKAFF. The CDR3 DNA reads as TGCGCCAGCAGCCACAGGGACAGCAAAGCTTTCTTT.

The rearrangement joins TRBV30 to TRBJ1-1, with D possibly being TRBD1 (5 bases). The CDR3 consists of 13 residues. Germline loops: CDR1 GTSNPN, CDR2 SVGIG (reference sequence). V was pared by 4 bases and J by 0 bases, with 9 bases between. CDR3 in amino acids: CAWMTDMNTEAFF. The CDR3 DNA sequence: TGTGCCTGGATGACAGATATGAACACTGAAGCTTTCTTT.

The chain carries TRBV6-1 and TRBJ1-5; a possible D gene is TRBD1 (5 bases). This CDR3 is built from 13 residues. CDR1 is MNHNS and CDR2 is SASEGT in the germline V gene. V shed 5 bases and J shed 4 bases, with 9 bases lying between them. Here the CDR3 reads CASSNYRNQPQHF. The CDR3 nucleotides read TGTGCCAGCAGTAACTACAGGAATCAGCCCCAGCATTTT.

This rearrangement joins TRBV28 to TRBJ1-5; 7 bases are a match to TRBD1. With 5 bases clipped from V and 6 bases from J, the junction kept 13 bases outside the gene matches. This CDR3 region has 16 residues. Per germline, CDR1 MDHEN and CDR2 SYDVKM. The CDR3 spells CASSPQRQGIRQPQHF. CDR3 coding DNA: TGTGCCAGCAGTCCCCAGCGACAGGGCATACGTCAGCCCCAGCATTTT.

This clone was observed once. V gene TRBV2 combines with J gene TRBJ1-5, with TRBD1 matching over 10 bases. Germline values: CDR1 SNHLY, CDR2 FYNNEI. The CDR3 contains 14 residues. The V gene end was trimmed by 6 bases and the J gene end by 4 bases; junction bases not matched to a gene: 3. The CDR3 nucleotides read TGTGCCAGCAGGGACAGGGGGGGAAATCAGCCCCAGCATTTT. Translated, it gives CASRDRGGNQPQHF. The whole variable domain, remainder taken from reference TRBV2 and TRBJ1-5, is EPEVTQTPSHQVTQMGQEVILRCVPISNHLYFYWYRQILGQKVEFLVSFYNNEISEKSEIFDDQFSVERPDGSNFTLKIRSTKLEDSAMYFCASRDRGGNQPQHFGDGTRLSIL.

This chain joins TRBV13 and TRBJ2-7; D perhaps matches TRBD1 (6 bases). Germline CDR1 PRHDT, CDR2 FYEKMQ (reference sequence). The CDR3 totals 14 residues. Trimming took 5 bases from V and 0 from J, leaving 11 bases between them. The CDR3 DNA reads TGTGCCAGCAGCGACAGGACTCTCTCCTACGAGCAGTACTTC. Its protein is CASSDRTLSYEQYF. Full variable domain (remainder filled in from reference TRBV13 and TRBJ2-7): AAGVIQSPRHLIKEKRETATLKCYPIPRHDTVYWYQQGPGQDPQFLISFYEKMQSDKGSIPDRFSAQQFSDYHSELNMSSLELGDSALYFCASSDRTLSYEQYFGPGTRLTVT.

CDR3 DNA sequence: TGTGCCAGCTTAGGCGGGAGTGCCTACGAGCAGTACTTC. It specifies CASLGGSAYEQYF. The chain is built from TRBV18 and TRBJ2-7; TRBD2 agrees at 7 bases. The V segment lost 7 bases and the J segment 2 bases; nucleotides outside the gene matches: 5. The CDR3 covers 13 residues. Germline values: CDR1 KGHSH, CDR2 LQKENI. Variable domain in full (rest from reference TRBV18 and TRBJ2-7): NAGVMQNPRHLVRRRGQEARLRCSPMKGHSHVYWYRQLPEEGLKFMVYLQKENIIDESGMPKERFSAEFPKEGPSILRIQQVVRGDSAAYFCASLGGSAYEQYFGPGTRLTVT.

This chain uses TRBV7-6 with TRBJ2-7; TRBD1 aligns across 8 bases. There are 15 residues in the CDR3. After removal of 5 bases from V and 1 base from J, the junction contained 7 bases not matched to a gene. Germline V lookup: CDR1 SGHVS, CDR2 FNYEAQ. CDR3 protein: CASSLGQGTSYEQYF. CDR3 nucleotide sequence: TGTGCCAGCAGCCTCGGACAGGGAACATCCTACGAGCAGTACTTC.

The genes are TRBV29-1 and TRBJ2-1, with unresolved D. There are 14 residues in the CDR3. The germline V gene encodes CDR1 SQVTM and CDR2 ANQGSEA. V shed 7 bases and J shed 3 bases, with 16 bases lying between them. This CDR3 is CSAENQRYYNEQFF. CDR3 bases: TGCAGCGCCGAAAACCAGCGATACTACAATGAGCAGTTCTTC.

The genes are TRBV10-3 and TRBJ1-4; D call uncertain. Trimming shortened V by 6 bases and J by 1 base, and 9 bases separated the two germline ends. CDR1 is ENHRY and CDR2 is SYGVKD in the germline V gene. The CDR3 spans 14 residues. The CDR3, as DNA: TGTGCCATCAGCAACACAGTAACTAATGAAAAACTGTTTTTT. Its translation is CAISNTVTNEKLFF.

CDR3 amino acids: CASSLDSRANIQYF. The CDR3 DNA reads TGTGCCAGCAGCTTAGATTCGCGGGCCAACATTCAGTACTTC. The rearrangement links TRBV7-2 to TRBJ2-4, with D possibly matching TRBD2 (5 bases). The CDR3 totals 14 residues. Germline V gives CDR1 SGHTA, CDR2 FQGNSA. V was trimmed by 1 base and J by 7 bases, leaving 11 bases between them.

This rearrangement joins TRBV5-1 to TRBJ1-2; D is unresolved. V gave up 4 bases and J gave up 4 bases, with 8 bases separating them. This CDR3 region has 12 residues. The V gene's germline CDR1 is SGHRS and CDR2 YFSETQ. The CDR3 sequence is CASSTGLYGYTF. DNA for the CDR3: TGCGCCAGCAGCACCGGACTCTATGGCTACACCTTC.

The chain uses TRBV6-4 and TRBJ1-5; 7 bases are a match to TRBD1. J gave up 0 bases and V 4 bases, and 9 bases lay outside the gene matches. Germline CDR1 MRHNA, CDR2 SNTAGT. The CDR3 covers 17 residues. The CDR3, as DNA: TGTGCCAGCAGTGTCTATCGACAGGGAGATAGCAATCAGCCCCAGCATTTT. Translation gives CASSVYRQGDSNQPQHF.

The J gene is TRBJ2-3, the V gene TRBV29-1; 8 nucleotides align to TRBD2. J was trimmed by 4 bases and V by 6 bases; bases with no gene match: 15. CDR1 SQVTM and CDR2 ANQGSEA come from the germline V gene. This CDR3 has 16 residues. CDR3: CSVRPGTRGPADTQYF. The DNA for the CDR3 is TGCAGCGTCCGACCCGGGACTAGAGGTCCCGCAGATACGCAGTATTTT.

The V and J genes are TRBV7-2 and TRBJ2-7; no firm D call. Trimming shortened V by 1 base and J by 3 bases, and 4 bases separated the two germline ends. Germline V CDR1 and CDR2: SGHTA, FQGNSA. The CDR3 is 12 residues long. CDR3 DNA: TGTGCCAGCAGCTTAGTCAGCTACGAGCAGTACTTC. Its translation is CASSLVSYEQYF.

The V and J genes are TRBV4-2 and TRBJ1-5, with D unresolved. The germline V and J ends were trimmed by 4 bases and 9 bases, with 13 bases remaining between them. The CDR3 contains 13 residues. From germline, CDR1 is LGHNA and CDR2 YNFKEQ. CDR3 sequence: CASSPSSRSPQHF. In nucleotides, the CDR3 is TGTGCCAGCAGCCCCTCCTCGAGGTCGCCCCAGCATTTT.

The V and J genes are TRBV19 and TRBJ2-5; D is uncertain. Trimming removed 1 base at V and 4 bases at J, with 10 bases between. The CDR3 is made up of 14 amino acids. The germline V gene has CDR1 LNHDA and CDR2 SQIVND (reference sequence). The CDR3 coding sequence is TGTGCCAGTAGTATAGTGGGCACACGAGAGACCCAGTACTTC. It specifies CASSIVGTRETQYF.

The chain links TRBV11-2 to TRBJ2-7; the match to TRBD2 covers 8 bases. This CDR3 spans 15 amino acids. V dropped 3 bases and J dropped 2; count of bases not matched to a gene: 6. Germline CDR1 is SGHAT and CDR2 is FQNNGV. The CDR3 sequence: CASSFMTSATYEQYF. In DNA form, the CDR3 reads TGTGCCAGCAGCTTTATGACTAGCGCAACCTACGAGCAGTACTTC.

As for this clone: Mismatch with germline at one junction end may stem from a read error. The V call is TRBV7-7, the J call TRBJ2-5, with D maybe TRBD1 (5 bases). Germline CDR1 reads SSHAT; CDR2 reads FNYEAQ (reference sequence). The CDR3 extends over 14 amino acids. The CDR3 is CASSLSPREETQYF. CDR3 bases: TGTGCTAGCAGCTTATCTCCCAGGGAAGAGACCCAGTACTTC.

The rearrangement links TRBV28 to TRBJ1-1; 9 nucleotides line up with TRBD1. The CDR3 runs to 16 residues. Losses at the gene ends were 5 bases for V and 4 bases for J; bases not matched to a gene: 11. Germline CDR1 and CDR2: MDHEN and SYDVKM. The CDR3 sequence is CASSPGTGMAFTEAFF. The CDR3 DNA follows: TGTGCCAGCAGTCCGGGGACAGGGATGGCCTTCACTGAAGCTTTCTTT.

This sequence joins TRBV14 and TRBJ2-1; D remains ambiguous. Germline CDR1 is SGHDN and CDR2 is FVKESK. The CDR3 extends over 11 amino acids. Trimming left V 2 bases short and J 9 bases short, with 5 bases between. The CDR3 is CASSQTFEQFF. The CDR3 DNA reads TGTGCCAGCAGCCAAACTTTTGAGCAGTTCTTC.

This clone was seen just once. V is TRBV9 and J is TRBJ1-6; D gene unclear. CDR1 is SGDLS, CDR2 YYNGEE, per germline. The CDR3 runs to 20 residues. The V gene lost 0 bases and the J gene lost 7 bases, with 26 bases spanning the gap. Written as DNA, the CDR3 is TGTGCCAGCAGCGTAGACCTCTCCCTCTCGACGGGAGCCAAAAATTCACCCCTCCACTTT. This encodes CASSVDLSLSTGAKNSPLHF.

V usage is TRBV6-5 and J usage is TRBJ1-6, with 9 positions matching TRBD1. V was pared by 5 bases and J by 9 bases, with 5 bases of the junction left unmatched. This CDR3 spans 14 amino acids. CDR1 is MNHEY, CDR2 SVGAGI, per germline. Here the CDR3 DNA reads TGTGCCAGCAGTACCGGGACAGGGATTTCACCCCTCCACTTT. Translating it yields CASSTGTGISPLHF.